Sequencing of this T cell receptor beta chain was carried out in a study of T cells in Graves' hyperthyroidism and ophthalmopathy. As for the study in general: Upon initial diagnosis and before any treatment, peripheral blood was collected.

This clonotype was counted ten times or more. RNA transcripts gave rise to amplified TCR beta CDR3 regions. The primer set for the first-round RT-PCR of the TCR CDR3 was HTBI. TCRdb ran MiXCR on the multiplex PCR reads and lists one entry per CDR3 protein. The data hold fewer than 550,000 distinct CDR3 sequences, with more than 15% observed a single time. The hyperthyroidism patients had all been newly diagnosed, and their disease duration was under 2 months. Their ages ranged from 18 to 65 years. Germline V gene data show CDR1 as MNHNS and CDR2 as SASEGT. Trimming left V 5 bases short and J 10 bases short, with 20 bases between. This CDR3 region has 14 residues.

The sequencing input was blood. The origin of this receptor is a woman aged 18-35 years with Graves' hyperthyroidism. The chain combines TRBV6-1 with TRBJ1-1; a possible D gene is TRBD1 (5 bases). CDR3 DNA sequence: TGTGCCAGCAGTACCTTGGGGGGAGGTGCGGTAGCTTTCTTT. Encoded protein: CASSTLGGGAVAFF.